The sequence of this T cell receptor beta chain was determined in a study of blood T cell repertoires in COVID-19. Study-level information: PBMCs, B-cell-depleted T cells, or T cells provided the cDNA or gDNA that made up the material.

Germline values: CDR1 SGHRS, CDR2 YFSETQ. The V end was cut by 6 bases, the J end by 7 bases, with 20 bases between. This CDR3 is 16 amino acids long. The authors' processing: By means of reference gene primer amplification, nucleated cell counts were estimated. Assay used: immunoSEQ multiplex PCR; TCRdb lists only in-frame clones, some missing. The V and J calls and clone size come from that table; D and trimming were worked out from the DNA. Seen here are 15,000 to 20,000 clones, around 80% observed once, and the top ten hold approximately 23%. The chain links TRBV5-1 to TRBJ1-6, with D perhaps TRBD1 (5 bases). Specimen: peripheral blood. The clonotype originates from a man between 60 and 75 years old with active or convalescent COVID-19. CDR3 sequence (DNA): TGCGCCAGCACGCTTGGGGCAGGGATGGTGAATTCACCCCTCCACTTT. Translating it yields CASTLGAGMVNSPLHF.